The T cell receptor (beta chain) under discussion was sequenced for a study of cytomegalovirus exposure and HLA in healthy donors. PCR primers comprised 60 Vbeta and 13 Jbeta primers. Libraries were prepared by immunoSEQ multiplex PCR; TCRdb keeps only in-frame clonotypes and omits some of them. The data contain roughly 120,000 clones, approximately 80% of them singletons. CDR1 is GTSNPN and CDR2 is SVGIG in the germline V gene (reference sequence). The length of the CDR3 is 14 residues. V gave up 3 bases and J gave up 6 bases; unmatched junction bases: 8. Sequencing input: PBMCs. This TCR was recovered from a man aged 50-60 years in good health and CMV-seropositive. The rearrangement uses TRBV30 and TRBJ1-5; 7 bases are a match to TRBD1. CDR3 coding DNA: TGTGCCTGGAGCACTAGACAGGGCAGTCAGCCCCAGCATTTT. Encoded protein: CAWSTRQGSQPQHF.